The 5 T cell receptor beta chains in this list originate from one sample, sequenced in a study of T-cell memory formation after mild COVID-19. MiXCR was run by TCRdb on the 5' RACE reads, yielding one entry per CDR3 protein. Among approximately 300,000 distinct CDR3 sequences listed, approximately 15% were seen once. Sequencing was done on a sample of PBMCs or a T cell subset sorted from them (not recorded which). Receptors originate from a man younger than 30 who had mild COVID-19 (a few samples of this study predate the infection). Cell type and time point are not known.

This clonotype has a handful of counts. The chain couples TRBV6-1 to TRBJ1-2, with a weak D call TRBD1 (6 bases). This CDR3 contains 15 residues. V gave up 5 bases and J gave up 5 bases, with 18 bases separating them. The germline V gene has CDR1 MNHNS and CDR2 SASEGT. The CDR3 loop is CASSPGGRGRYGYTF. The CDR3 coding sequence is TGTGCCAGCAGTCCCGGGGGGCGGGGAAGGTATGGCTACACCTTC.

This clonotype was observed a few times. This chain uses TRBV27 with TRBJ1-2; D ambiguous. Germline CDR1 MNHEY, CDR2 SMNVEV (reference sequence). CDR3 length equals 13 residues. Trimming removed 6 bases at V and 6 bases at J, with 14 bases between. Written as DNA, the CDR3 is TGTGCCAGCAGGAGGGTAGGGTCGGATGGCTACACCTTC. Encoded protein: CASRRVGSDGYTF.

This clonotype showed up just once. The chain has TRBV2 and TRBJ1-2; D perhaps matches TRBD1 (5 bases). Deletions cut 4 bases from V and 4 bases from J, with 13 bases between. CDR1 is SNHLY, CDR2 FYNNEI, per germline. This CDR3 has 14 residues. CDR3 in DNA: TGTGCCAGCAGTGCCGTCGGGGCGGCCTATGGCTACACCTTC. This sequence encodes CASSAVGAAYGYTF.

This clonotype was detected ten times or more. The CDR3 DNA reads TGTGCCAGCACCGATAGCGGGGGGGGCACAGATACGCAGTATTTT. This gives the protein CASTDSGGGTDTQYF. This chain uses TRBV12-3 or TRBV12-4 with TRBJ2-3, with 11 bases that match TRBD2. V dropped 7 bases and J dropped 1; count of bases not matched to a gene: 4. The CDR3 covers 15 residues.

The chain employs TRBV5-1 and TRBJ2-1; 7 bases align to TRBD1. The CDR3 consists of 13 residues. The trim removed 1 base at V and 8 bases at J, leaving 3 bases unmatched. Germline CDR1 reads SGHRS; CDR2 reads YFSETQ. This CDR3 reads CASSLQGGDEQFF. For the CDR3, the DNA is TGCGCCAGCAGCTTGCAAGGGGGCGATGAGCAGTTCTTC.